One TCR beta chain is described in this entry. The sample is drawn from a study of blood T cell repertoires in COVID-19. The table came from immunoSEQ multiplex PCR; TCRdb's copy has only in-frame clones and leaves some out. Among 200,000 to 250,000 clones listed, 84% were seen once. The sample was peripheral blood. The clonotype was recovered from a woman older than 75 with active or convalescent COVID-19.

This CDR3 reads CASRGSPSYNEQFF. CDR3 nucleotide sequence: TGTGCCAGCCGAGGGTCCCCTTCCTACAATGAGCAGTTCTTC. V usage is TRBV15 and J usage is TRBJ2-1, with D possibly being TRBD2 (5 bases). Germline-derived CDR1 and CDR2 are LNHNV and YYDKDF (reference sequence). V dropped 10 bases and J dropped 1 base, with 14 bases sitting between them. The CDR3 consists of 14 residues. The complete variable domain, with remaining parts taken from reference TRBV15 and TRBJ2-1, reads DAMVIQNPRYQVTQFGKPVTLSCSQTLNHNVMYWYQQKSSQAPKLLFHYYDKDFNNEADTPDNFQSRRPNTSFCFLDIRSPGLGDTAMYLCASRGSPSYNEQFFGPGTRLTVL.